This T cell receptor (beta chain) was identified during a study of blood T cell repertoires in COVID-19. Study background: Samples of COVID-19 (acute and convalescent) were obtained from the United States, Italy and Spain. PBMCs, B-cell-depleted T cells, or T cells provided the cDNA or gDNA that made up the material.

The authors' processing: Amplification of reference gene primers was used by the study to estimate nucleated cell counts. Only in-frame clones appear in the TCRdb table, and some are missing; sequencing was by immunoSEQ multiplex PCR. Clone size and the V and J calls come from that table; the DNA yielded D and trimming. The data show about 100,000 clones, 75% to 90% seen once. The V segment lost 11 bases and the J segment 4 bases; nucleotides outside the gene matches: 10. In germline, CDR1 is ENHRY, CDR2 SYGVKD. This CDR3 comprises 13 residues. Sample: peripheral blood. The V call is TRBV10-3, the J call TRBJ2-5; 7 bases line up with TRBD1. The TCR was taken from a woman aged 80 or over with acute or convalescent COVID-19. CDR3 DNA sequence: TGTGCCGTGGGAGACAGGGCCCCAGAGACCCAGTACTTC. Its translation: CAVGDRAPETQYF.